This T cell receptor (beta chain) originates from a study of blood T cell repertoires in COVID-19. Study details: Material from acute and convalescent COVID-19 was sourced from the United States, Italy and Spain. The analysed material was cDNA or gDNA that came from T cells, B-cell-depleted T cells, or PBMCs.

CDR1 SGDLS and CDR2 YYNGEE come from the germline V gene. J was trimmed by 8 bases and V by 4 bases; bases with no gene match: 18. The CDR3 is 17 residues long. The table came from immunoSEQ multiplex PCR; TCRdb's copy has only in-frame clones and leaves some out. The table lists about 130,000 clones, approximately 81% of them singletons. The TCR originated in a woman between 50 and 59 years old with acute or convalescent COVID-19. The specimen was peripheral blood. V is TRBV9 and J is TRBJ2-7; 10 bases map to TRBD2. The DNA of the CDR3 is TGTGCCAGCAGCCGCCGGCCAGGACTAGCGGCGATGTACAAGCAGTACTTC. Residues: CASSRRPGLAAMYKQYF.